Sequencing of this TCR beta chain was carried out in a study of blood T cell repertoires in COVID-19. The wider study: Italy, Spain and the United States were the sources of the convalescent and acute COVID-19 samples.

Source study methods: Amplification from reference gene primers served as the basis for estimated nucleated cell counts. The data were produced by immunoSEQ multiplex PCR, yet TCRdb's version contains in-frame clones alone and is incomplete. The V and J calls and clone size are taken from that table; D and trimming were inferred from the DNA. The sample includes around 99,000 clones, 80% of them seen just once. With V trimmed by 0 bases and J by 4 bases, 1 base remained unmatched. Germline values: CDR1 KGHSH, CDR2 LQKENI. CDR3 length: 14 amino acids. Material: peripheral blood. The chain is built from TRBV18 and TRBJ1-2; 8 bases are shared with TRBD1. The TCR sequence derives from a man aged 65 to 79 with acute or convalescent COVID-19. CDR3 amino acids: CASSPPTGVYGYTF. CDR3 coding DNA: TGTGCCAGCTCACCACCGACAGGGGTCTATGGCTACACCTTC.